These 23 T cell receptor beta chains were sequenced from one sample in a study of T cell responses to AZD1222 COVID-19 vaccine. The repertoire was sequenced with immunoSEQ multiplex PCR; TCRdb's copy has only in-frame clones and lacks some. The sample yields around 100,000 clones, 75% to 90% seen once. The sequenced sample was peripheral blood, obtained on day 0 of AZD1222 vaccination. These receptors were obtained from an adult in good health.

This clone was observed once. The V call is TRBV6-2 or TRBV6-3, the J call TRBJ2-1; D uncertain. The CDR3 is made up of 11 amino acids. In germline, CDR1 is MNHEY, CDR2 SVGEGT. V was pared by 4 bases and J by 6 bases, with 4 bases between. The CDR3 loop reads CASSSSNEQFF. The CDR3 DNA reads TGTGCCAGCAGTTCGTCCAATGAGCAGTTCTTC.

The J gene is TRBJ2-1, the V gene TRBV7-9, with D possibly TRBD1 on 5 matching bases. The CDR3 length is 15 residues. Trimming shortened V by 2 bases and J by 0 bases, and 8 bases separated the two germline ends. The germline V gene encodes CDR1 SEHNR and CDR2 FQNEAQ (reference sequence). The chain's CDR3 is CASSLRQSSYNEQFF. The CDR3 nucleotides are TGTGCCAGCAGCTTAAGACAGAGCTCCTACAATGAGCAGTTCTTC.

The chain links TRBV29-1 to TRBJ1-2; maybe TRBD1 (6 bases). The CDR3 contains 12 residues. Germline CDR1 reads SQVTM; CDR2 reads ANQGSEA. The V end was cut by 3 bases, the J end by 8 bases, with 13 bases between. This CDR3 reads CSVEGEQGGYTF. CDR3 coding DNA: TGCAGCGTTGAGGGGGAACAGGGAGGCTACACCTTC.

The genes are TRBV3-1 (or the pseudogene TRBV3-2) and TRBJ1-4; tentatively, D is TRBD1 (5 bases). Germline V gives CDR1 LGHDT, CDR2 YNNKEL (reference sequence). Trimming took 0 bases from V and 2 from J, leaving 7 bases between them. The CDR3 has 15 amino acids. CDR3 sequence (DNA): TGTGCCAGCAGCCAAGAGTGGGGGACTAATGAAAAACTGTTTTTT. Amino acid sequence: CASSQEWGTNEKLFF.

The chain uses TRBV18 and TRBJ1-6; tentative D call: TRBD1 (5 bases). The CDR3 totals 15 residues. Germline V gives CDR1 KGHSH, CDR2 LQKENI. V lost 3 bases, J lost 8 bases, and 14 bases lay in between. CDR3 sequence reads: CASSPGETVYSPLHF. The CDR3 coding sequence is TGTGCCAGCTCACCCGGGGAGACAGTTTATTCACCCCTCCACTTT.

The chain carries TRBV10-1 and TRBJ2-7; 7 nucleotides match TRBD1. The V gene's germline CDR1 is WNHNN and CDR2 SYGVQD (reference sequence). The ends lost 2 bases at V and 4 bases at J; junction bases unmatched: 11. The CDR3 length is 16 residues. The CDR3 DNA reads as TGCGCCAGCAGTGAGCCGAACCGGGACAGAAATTACGAGCAGTACTTC. Its translation: CASSEPNRDRNYEQYF.

The CDR3 here is CASSQRGDGNQPQHF. The CDR3 bases are TGTGCCAGCAGCCAAAGGGGAGACGGCAATCAGCCCCAGCATTTT. V and J are TRBV3-1 (or the pseudogene TRBV3-2) and TRBJ1-5, with D possibly being TRBD1 (5 bases). Germline-derived CDR1 and CDR2 are LGHDT and YNNKEL (reference sequence). This CDR3 has 15 amino acids. The V end lost 2 bases, the J end lost 2 bases, and 10 bases lay between the germline ends.

CDR3 bases: TGTGCCAGTACCGCCGGGACAGCGCCTACTAAAAATTCACCCCTCCACTTT. It specifies CASTAGTAPTKNSPLHF. This chain uses TRBV19 with TRBJ1-6; 7 positions agree with TRBD1. The V segment lost 7 bases and the J segment 7 bases; nucleotides outside the gene matches: 16. This CDR3 has 17 residues. Germline V lookup: CDR1 LNHDA, CDR2 SQIVND (reference sequence).

In the case of this clone: In the same sample, other DNA sequences code for this CDR3. The genes are TRBV7-2 and TRBJ1-2; D may be TRBD1 (5 bases). Trimming took off 1 base at V and 1 base at J, with 7 bases between the two ends. Germline V gene data show CDR1 as SGHTA and CDR2 as FQGNSA. The CDR3 extends over 14 amino acids. Here the CDR3 reads CASSLGGSNYGYTF. CDR3 bases: TGTGCCAGCAGCTTAGGGGGCAGTAACTATGGCTACACCTTC.

The CDR3 sequence: CATSDSGTGRGRGYTF. CDR3 nucleotides: TGTGCCACCAGTGATTCCGGGACAGGGAGAGGTAGAGGCTACACCTTC. The V call is TRBV24-1, the J call TRBJ1-2; 9 nucleotides line up with TRBD1. The germline V gene has CDR1 KGHDR and CDR2 SFDVKD. CDR3 length equals 16 residues. J was trimmed by 8 bases and V by 2 bases; bases with no gene match: 11.

The V call is TRBV9, the J call TRBJ1-4, with D possibly TRBD1 on 5 matching bases. The germline gives CDR1 SGDLS, CDR2 YYNGEE. V was cut by 0 bases and J by 4 bases, with 10 bases left in between. The CDR3 runs to 15 residues. The CDR3 is CASSVGAGFNEKLFF. The CDR3 region has the DNA TGTGCCAGCAGCGTAGGGGCAGGGTTTAATGAAAAACTGTTTTTT.

This clone was seen more than once but under ten times. The rearrangement links TRBV7-6 to TRBJ2-5, with TRBD2 matching 8 bases. The ends lost 1 base at V and 3 bases at J; junction bases unmatched: 7. The CDR3 consists of 16 residues. Germline CDR1 reads SGHVS; CDR2 reads FNYEAQ. The CDR3: CASSLVAGLEEETQYF. The CDR3 DNA reads as TGTGCCAGCAGCTTAGTAGCGGGACTTGAGGAAGAGACCCAGTACTTC.

The chain links TRBV7-9 to TRBJ2-3, with D possibly being TRBD2 (5 bases). CDR3 size: 13 residues. V was cut by 7 bases and J by 0 bases, with 8 bases left in between. Germline values: CDR1 SEHNR, CDR2 FQNEAQ (reference sequence). CDR3 bases: TGTGCCAGCACTAGCCTCAGCACAGATACGCAGTATTTT. Translating it yields CASTSLSTDTQYF.

The rearrangement joins TRBV7-9 to TRBJ2-7; 9 bases line up with TRBD1. The CDR3 covers 15 residues. With V trimmed by 4 bases and J by 4 bases, 8 bases remained unmatched. Germline CDR1 reads SEHNR; CDR2 reads FQNEAQ (reference sequence). CDR3 residues: CASSSSGTGWYEQYF. CDR3 coding DNA: TGTGCCAGCAGCTCGTCCGGGACAGGGTGGTACGAGCAGTACTTC.

CDR3 nucleotides: TGCGCCAGCAGCACACAGGGGGTCCATAATTCACCCCTCCACTTT. Amino acids: CASSTQGVHNSPLHF. The chain uses TRBV4-3 and TRBJ1-6; 8 nucleotides agree with TRBD1. V shed 5 bases, J shed 5 bases, and the junction held 5 bases outside the gene matches. CDR3 length: 15 amino acids. Germline CDR1 reads LGHNA; CDR2 reads YSLEER.

The rearrangement links TRBV19 to TRBJ1-5; D uncertain. The CDR3 totals 15 residues. Germline V gene data show CDR1 as LNHDA and CDR2 as SQIVND (reference sequence). V gave up 6 bases and J gave up 0 bases, with 12 bases separating them. CDR3 sequence reads: CASSPIYNSNQPQHF. The DNA of the CDR3 is TGTGCCAGTAGCCCTATTTATAATAGCAATCAGCCCCAGCATTTT.

The chain links TRBV30 to TRBJ1-1, with a possible D match to TRBD1 (6 bases). Between the trimmed V and J ends, which lost 1 base and 1 base, there was a span of 7 bases. This CDR3 contains 13 residues. Per the germline V gene, CDR1 is GTSNPN and CDR2 is SVGIG (reference sequence). The CDR3 DNA follows: TGTGCCTGGAGTGAACAGGGGAACACTGAAGCTTTCTTT. Its protein is CAWSEQGNTEAFF.

The chain employs TRBV11-2 and TRBJ2-7; 7 positions match TRBD1. The CDR3 length is 13 residues. V shed 5 bases and J 3 bases; nucleotides not matched to a gene: 4. CDR1 SGHAT and CDR2 FQNNGV come from the germline V gene. The CDR3 sequence: CASSLGDSYEQYF. The CDR3 bases are TGTGCCAGCAGCCTCGGGGACAGCTACGAGCAGTACTTC.

The chain joins TRBV6-6 to TRBJ2-1; no clear D gene. CDR3 size: 14 residues. V dropped 8 bases and J dropped 3 bases, with 14 bases sitting between them. Germline CDR1 and CDR2: MNHNY and SVGAGI (reference sequence). The CDR3 sequence: CASELPGLYNEQFF. In DNA, the CDR3 is TGTGCCAGCGAACTCCCCGGGCTCTACAATGAGCAGTTCTTC.

The chain has TRBV27 and TRBJ1-1; 7 bases agree with TRBD1. With V trimmed by 2 bases and J by 0 bases, 12 bases remained unmatched. The CDR3 extends over 18 amino acids. The germline CDR1 and CDR2 sequences are MNHEY and SMNVEV (reference sequence). The CDR3 spells CASSLATGARPLNTEAFF. CDR3 DNA: TGTGCCAGCAGTTTAGCTACAGGGGCGCGACCTCTGAACACTGAAGCTTTCTTT.

By its share, this clone is medium-sized. V is TRBV28 and J is TRBJ2-7; 9 nucleotides line up with TRBD2. The CDR3 sequence is 14 residues long. V trimming: 3 bases; J trimming: 7 bases; junction bases outside the gene matches: 7. Germline CDR1 is MDHEN and CDR2 is SYDVKM. Here the CDR3 DNA reads TGTGCCAGCAGTTTGAATAGCGGGAGCGAAGAGCAGTACTTC. Its translation: CASSLNSGSEEQYF.

The chain carries TRBV14 and TRBJ1-2; D unresolved. CDR1 and CDR2 from the germline V gene are SGHDN and FVKESK. Trimming stripped 3 bases from V and 4 bases from J, with 12 bases between. CDR3 length: 14 residues. The CDR3 DNA follows: TGTGCCAGCAGCCAGGAGGGTTTTCTCTATGGCTACACCTTC. Its protein product is CASSQEGFLYGYTF.

Only a few counts were recorded for this clone. The V and J genes are TRBV5-5 and TRBJ1-4; TRBD1 agrees at 7 bases. V was clipped by 1 base and J by 5 bases; unmatched bases: 2. CDR3 length: 14 residues. From germline, CDR1 is SGHKS and CDR2 YYEKEE (reference sequence). The CDR3 is CASSLWDRNEKLFF. CDR3 nucleotides: TGTGCCAGCAGCTTGTGGGACAGAAATGAAAAACTGTTTTTT.